The source of this T cell receptor (beta chain) is a study of blood T cells in healthy people across ages. Study outcomes and limitations: Per million T cells, the diversity of TCR beta decreased roughly linearly as age advanced.

As for this clonotype: What it binds is not known.

Primers used in a second PCR of about 6 to 12 cycles were a sample-barcoded 5' primer and a J-beta primer mix. Each CDR3 protein gets one entry after TCRdb re-called the 5' RACE reads with MiXCR. The sample yields about 810,000 distinct CDR3 sequences, about 34% seen once. V was trimmed by 5 bases and J by 1 base, leaving 14 bases between them. Germline V gene lookup returns CDR1 MNHEY and CDR2 SVGEGT. The CDR3 loop spans 15 amino acids. Sequences were obtained from blood. The chain recombines TRBV6-2 or TRBV6-3 with TRBJ1-1, with a possible D match to TRBD1 (5 bases). The sequence came from a man between 18 and 29 years old in good health. This CDR3 is CASSHTGTTNTEAFF. The CDR3 region has the DNA TGTGCCAGCAGTCACACCGGGACCACGAACACTGAAGCTTTCTTT.